The 8 T cell receptor beta chains listed next were all sequenced from one sample in a study of T cells in Graves' hyperthyroidism and ophthalmopathy (dated by TCRdb to the late 2010s). Library creation used multiplex PCR. Sequencing instrument: Illumina HiSeq 2000. TCR beta CDR3 regions were amplified from RNA transcripts. For the first round of RT-PCR on the TCR CDR3, the HTBI primer set was used together with the Qiagen OneStep RT-PCR kit. TCRdb redid the processing of the public reads, applying fastp at Q25 and MiXCR, and retained in-frame beta chains. One record per CDR3 amino acid sequence lists the most common genes and DNA. Counted in this sample were about 840,000 distinct CDR3 sequences; 38% of them appeared once. The top ten hold approximately 8.7% of the sample. Sequencing was performed on blood. These receptors were taken from a man between 18 and 29 years old with Graves' hyperthyroidism.

In its sample, this clonotype was seen a few times. V usage is TRBV6-5 and J usage is TRBJ2-7; the D is unclear. Germline V CDR1 and CDR2: MNHEY, SVGAGI. Trimming left V 7 bases short and J 7 bases short, with 11 bases between. The CDR3 sequence is 11 residues long. CDR3 DNA sequence: TGTGCCAGCAAAAAGTTGGGGGAGCAGTACTTC. Residues: CASKKLGEQYF.

The chain carries TRBV10-3 and TRBJ1-4; the match to TRBD1 covers 8 bases. There are 13 residues in the CDR3. The V segment lost 6 bases and the J segment 6 bases; nucleotides outside the gene matches: 3. Germline-derived CDR1 and CDR2 are ENHRY and SYGVKD. In DNA form, the CDR3 reads TGTGCCATCAGGACGGACAGGGATGAAAAACTGTTTTTT. Protein product: CAIRTDRDEKLFF.

In its sample, this clonotype was seen once. The V call is TRBV10-1, the J call TRBJ1-1, with 7 bases lining up with TRBD1. Trimming removed 4 bases from V and 4 bases from J; junction bases left unmatched: 12. Germline CDR1 WNHNN, CDR2 SYGVQD (reference sequence). CDR3 length: 16 amino acids. CDR3 in amino acids: CASSVGPLTGSTEAFF. For the CDR3, the DNA is TGCGCCAGCAGTGTGGGACCCCTGACAGGGAGCACTGAAGCTTTCTTT.

This clonotype was detected many times. The rearrangement uses TRBV7-2 and TRBJ1-6, with TRBD1 matching 11 bases. The germline V gene encodes CDR1 SGHTA and CDR2 FQGNSA. Losses at the gene ends were 5 bases for V and 3 bases for J; bases not matched to a gene: 3. The CDR3 loop spans 16 amino acids. The CDR3 coding sequence is TGTGCCAGCAGCGGGACAGGGGGAAACTATAATTCACCCCTCCACTTT. It yields the protein CASSGTGGNYNSPLHF.

This clonotype occurred once. V and J are TRBV7-9 and TRBJ2-7, with 10 positions matching TRBD1. The V segment lost 5 bases and the J segment 7 bases; nucleotides outside the gene matches: 11. CDR1 and CDR2 (germline): SEHNR, FQNEAQ (reference sequence). This CDR3 contains 15 residues. CDR3: CASSARDRGLQEQYF. The CDR3 DNA follows: TGTGCCAGCAGCGCTAGAGACAGGGGGCTCCAAGAGCAGTACTTC.

This clonotype was found many times. The J gene is TRBJ1-4, the V gene TRBV5-1, with a tentative D call TRBD1 (5 bases). Germline V lookup: CDR1 SGHRS, CDR2 YFSETQ. The CDR3 has 14 amino acids. The germline V and J ends were trimmed by 4 bases and 6 bases, with 13 bases remaining between them. DNA for the CDR3: TGCGCCAGCAGCCTCCAGTCCAGGGATGAAAAACTGTTTTTT. This codes for CASSLQSRDEKLFF. Using reference TRBV5-1 and TRBJ1-4 for the parts outside the CDR3, the full variable domain is KAGVTQTPRYLIKTRGQQVTLSCSPISGHRSVSWYQQTPGQGLQFLFEYFSETQRNKGNFPGRFSGRQFSNSRSEMNVSTLELGDSALYLCASSLQSRDEKLFFGSGTQLSVL.

Remarks on this clonotype: One end of the junction varies from germline; a read error may be responsible. The chain couples TRBV7-2 to TRBJ2-7; D is ambiguous. CDR1 and CDR2 from the germline V gene are SGHTA and FQGNSA. The CDR3 is made up of 15 amino acids. In DNA, the CDR3 is TGCGCCAGCAGCCAAGTGGCCAGCGATTCCTACGAGCAGTACTTC. It codes for CASSQVASDSYEQYF.

This clonotype was counted only a few times. J is TRBJ2-7 and V is TRBV19; TRBD1 aligns across 10 bases. Unmatched junction bases numbered 8, after V lost 6 bases and J lost 6 bases. Germline CDR1 reads LNHDA; CDR2 reads SQIVND (reference sequence). CDR3 length equals 14 residues. CDR3 protein: CASSTGQGSSEQYF. The CDR3 DNA reads TGTGCCAGTAGCACGGGACAGGGGTCCAGCGAGCAGTACTTC.